The 25 T cell receptor beta chains reported below all come from one sample, sequenced in a study of radiation and T cells in renal cell carcinoma. Treatment in this sample: treatment-naive control, cytoreductive nephrectomy. Only in-frame clones appear in the TCRdb table, and some are missing; sequencing was by immunoSEQ multiplex PCR. The table lists about 10,000 clones, 50% to 60% of them singletons, with less than 10% in the top ten. The sample was tumor tissue, taken from a patient whose treatment was nephrectomy without radiotherapy. The receptors stem from a man aged 35-49 years with renal cell carcinoma.

The V gene is TRBV11-2, the J gene TRBJ2-5, with D possibly being TRBD1 or TRBD2 (5 bases each). Germline CDR1 is SGHAT and CDR2 is FQNNGV. The CDR3 loop spans 16 amino acids. Deletions cut 6 bases from V and 0 bases from J, with 17 bases between. The CDR3 DNA sequence: TGTGCCAGCAGAATGGGCCCCGGGACCTACCAAGAGACCCAGTACTTC. Encoded protein: CASRMGPGTYQETQYF. The full variable domain, with the rest looked up from reference TRBV11-2 and TRBJ2-5, is EAGVAQSPRYKIIEKRQSVAFWCNPISGHATLYWYQQILGQGPKLLIQFQNNGVVDDSQLPKDRFSAERLKGVDSTLKIQPAKLEDSAVYLCASRMGPGTYQETQYFGPGTRLLVL.

The J gene is TRBJ1-1, the V gene TRBV19; D gene ambiguous. The germline gives CDR1 LNHDA, CDR2 SQIVND (reference sequence). CDR3 length equals 15 residues. V was trimmed by 2 bases and J by 0 bases, leaving 10 bases between them. CDR3 nucleotides: TGTGCCAGTAGTATAACTGGAGCTTTGAACACTGAAGCTTTCTTT. Translated: CASSITGALNTEAFF.

V is TRBV5-4 and J is TRBJ2-5; the D gene could be TRBD1 or TRBD2 (5 bases each). The CDR3 length is 16 residues. Trimming removed 4 bases at V and 2 bases at J, with 18 bases between. Germline V gene data show CDR1 as SGHNT and CDR2 as YYREEE (reference sequence). CDR3 nucleotides: TGTGCCAGCAGCCGGACGGAGGCAGGGCCTCAAGAGACCCAGTACTTC. Translation: CASSRTEAGPQETQYF.

The V call is TRBV6-1, the J call TRBJ1-2; possible D gene TRBD1, 6 bases. Germline lookup yields CDR1 MNHNS and CDR2 SASEGT. This CDR3 comprises 15 residues. Trimming cost V 6 bases and J 5 bases, with 19 bases left between them. The CDR3 DNA is TGTGCCAGCAGCCTCACTGTCACAGGGTTGTATGGCTACACCTTC. It translates to CASSLTVTGLYGYTF.

The CDR3 coding sequence is TGTGCCAGCAGTTCCCCCTTTCTCACTGAAGCTTTCTTT. Amino acid sequence: CASSSPFLTEAFF. V gene TRBV27 combines with J gene TRBJ1-1; D unclear. CDR1 MNHEY and CDR2 SMNVEV come from the germline V gene (reference sequence). The ends were cut back, 4 bases at V and 4 bases at J, with 10 bases in the middle. This CDR3 has 13 residues.

The rearrangement links TRBV7-2 to TRBJ2-2, with 13 bases identical to TRBD2. The germline gives CDR1 SGHTA, CDR2 FQGNSA. This CDR3 has 18 residues. Trimming took 5 bases from V and 0 from J; bases not matched to a gene: 6. The CDR3 loop reads CASSILTSGRPNTGELFF. DNA for the CDR3: TGTGCCAGCAGCATTTTGACTAGCGGGAGGCCGAACACCGGGGAGCTGTTTTTT.

This clone has just a few counts. The rearrangement links TRBV11-2 to TRBJ2-7, with 8 bases that match TRBD1. The junction had 4 bases not matched to a gene; V was cut back by 6 bases and J by 3 bases. CDR1 is SGHAT, CDR2 FQNNGV, per germline. This CDR3 contains 13 residues. The CDR3 loop is CASRSTGGYEQYV. The CDR3, as DNA: TGTGCCAGCAGGAGTACAGGGGGCTACGAGCAGTACGTC.

The J gene is TRBJ1-3, the V gene TRBV4-1; D not resolved. Germline V gene data show CDR1 as MGHRA and CDR2 as YSYEKL. The CDR3 covers 17 residues. V lost 1 base, J lost 0 bases, and 13 bases lay in between. CDR3 in DNA: TGCGCCAGCAGCCAAGGGCCCCCGGATGTCTCTGGAAACACCATATATTTT. It specifies CASSQGPPDVSGNTIYF.

By proportion, this clone is large (0.1 to 1%). The chain links TRBV18 to TRBJ1-1, with TRBD1 matching 9 bases. This CDR3 is 13 amino acids long. CDR1 and CDR2 (germline): KGHSH, LQKENI. V dropped 6 bases and J dropped 4; count of bases not matched to a gene: 3. The CDR3 is CASSPGQGTEAFF. The DNA of the CDR3 is TGTGCCAGCTCTCCGGGACAGGGCACTGAAGCTTTCTTT.

The chain uses TRBV10-3 and TRBJ1-5, with D unclear. Germline-derived CDR1 and CDR2 are ENHRY and SYGVKD. The V end was cut by 0 bases, the J end by 3 bases, with 12 bases between. The CDR3 is 16 amino acids. The DNA for the CDR3 is TGTGCCATCAGTGAGTCGATGTCTCACAACAATCAGCCCCAGCATTTT. It specifies CAISESMSHNNQPQHF.

The chain employs TRBV5-6 and TRBJ1-2; tentatively, D is TRBD1 (5 bases). The CDR3 loop spans 16 amino acids. Trimming left V 1 base short and J 6 bases short, with 19 bases between. CDR1 is SGHDT, CDR2 YYEEEE, per germline. The CDR3 bases are TGTGCCAGCAGCTTGCCCACCGGGGGAAGGACCGATGGCTACACCTTC. This encodes CASSLPTGGRTDGYTF.

About this clone itself: In the same sample, other DNA sequences code for this CDR3. The rearrangement links TRBV5-1 to TRBJ2-7; weak D call: TRBD1 (5 bases). The CDR3 totals 13 residues. Germline loops: CDR1 SGHRS, CDR2 YFSETQ. Trimming took off 2 bases at V and 4 bases at J, with 10 bases between the two ends. CDR3 in amino acids: CASSFQGNYEQYF. For the CDR3, the DNA is TGCGCCAGCAGCTTCCAGGGAAATTACGAGCAGTACTTC.

The genes are TRBV5-6 and TRBJ2-3; D may be TRBD1 (6 bases). The CDR3 loop spans 12 amino acids. Trimming took 5 bases from V and 11 from J, leaving 15 bases between them. Germline V gene data show CDR1 as SGHDT and CDR2 as YYEEEE. This CDR3 is CASSFDRQEQYF. CDR3 DNA: TGTGCCAGCAGTTTCGACAGGCAAGAGCAGTATTTT.

CDR3 sequence: CSVGFGAMNTEAFF. In DNA, the CDR3 is TGCAGCGTTGGTTTCGGAGCTATGAACACTGAAGCTTTCTTT. The genes are TRBV29-1 and TRBJ1-1; D unresolved. There are 14 residues in the CDR3. Germline V CDR1 and CDR2: SQVTM, ANQGSEA. V was trimmed by 4 bases and J by 0 bases, leaving 12 bases between them.

DNA for the CDR3: TGTGCCAGCAGTTTTAAGGGCCGGCCTCCCCCAGATACGCAGTATTTT. Encoded protein: CASSFKGRPPPDTQYF. J is TRBJ2-3 and V is TRBV25-1, with no clear D. Germline CDR1 is MGHDK and CDR2 is SYGVNS. Trimming left V 5 bases short and J 4 bases short, with 19 bases between. The CDR3 has 16 residues.

The chain uses TRBV27 and TRBJ2-3; D ambiguous. This CDR3 contains 15 residues. CDR1 and CDR2 from the germline V gene are MNHEY and SMNVEV (reference sequence). V shed 0 bases and J shed 3 bases, with 10 bases lying between them. The CDR3 nucleotides are TGTGCCAGCAGTTTATCGGGCAGCTGGACAGATACGCAGTATTTT. Translation: CASSLSGSWTDTQYF.

This chain connects TRBV10-3 to TRBJ2-1; 7 positions agree with TRBD1. The J segment lost 4 bases and the V segment lost 3 bases, leaving 6 bases of the junction unmatched. The germline V gene has CDR1 ENHRY and CDR2 SYGVKD. The CDR3 contains 15 residues. The CDR3 loop reads CAISEGQEPYNEQFF. CDR3 coding DNA: TGTGCCATCAGTGAAGGACAGGAACCGTACAATGAGCAGTTCTTC.

The sample holds a few counts of this clone. The rearrangement links TRBV11-2 to TRBJ2-2, with 12 bases lining up with TRBD2. CDR3 size: 19 residues. J gave up 5 bases and V 1 base, and 11 bases lay outside the gene matches. CDR1 is SGHAT and CDR2 is FQNNGV in the germline V gene. In DNA, the CDR3 is TGTGCCAGCAGCTTAGCGTCCCTAGCGGGAGGGCCAGGAACCGGGGAGCTGTTTTTT. Translated: CASSLASLAGGPGTGELFF. Drawing the rest from reference TRBV11-2 and TRBJ2-2, the complete variable domain is EAGVAQSPRYKIIEKRQSVAFWCNPISGHATLYWYQQILGQGPKLLIQFQNNGVVDDSQLPKDRFSAERLKGVDSTLKIQPAKLEDSAVYLCASSLASLAGGPGTGELFFGEGSRLTVL.

The rearrangement uses TRBV9 and TRBJ1-2; D is undetermined. CDR1 is SGDLS and CDR2 is YYNGEE in the germline V gene. The length of the CDR3 is 13 residues. Trimming pared 3 bases from V and 2 bases from J, leaving 8 bases between. The CDR3 nucleotides read TGTGCCAGCAGCGCAGAGTCGAACTATGGCTACACCTTC. Protein sequence: CASSAESNYGYTF.

This clone has just a few counts. V gene TRBV6-6 combines with J gene TRBJ2-5; 9 bases line up with TRBD1. Germline values: CDR1 MNHNY, CDR2 SVGAGI (reference sequence). The CDR3 loop spans 13 amino acids. Unmatched junction bases numbered 11, after V lost 11 bases and J lost 7 bases. The CDR3 DNA reads TGTGCCTCTCAAAGGGACAGGGAAGGGACCCAGTACTTC. Its protein is CASQRDREGTQYF.

This chain links TRBV11-3 with TRBJ2-3; tentatively, D is TRBD2 (5 bases). The CDR3 is made up of 14 amino acids. In germline, CDR1 is SGHNT, CDR2 YENEEA. The germline V and J ends were trimmed by 2 bases and 9 bases, with 15 bases remaining between them. The CDR3 DNA is TGTGCCAGCAGCTTACGGCTAGGATGGGAGACGCAGTATTTT. This encodes CASSLRLGWETQYF. The full variable domain, its missing parts supplied by reference TRBV11-3 and TRBJ2-3, is EAGVVQSPRYKIIEKKQPVAFWCNPISGHNTLYWYLQNLGQGPELLIRYENEEAVDDSQLPKDRFSAERLKGVDSTLKIQPAELGDSAVYLCASSLRLGWETQYFGPGTRLTVL.

This chain connects TRBV29-1 to TRBJ1-3, with 7 bases lining up with TRBD1. Germline lookup yields CDR1 SQVTM and CDR2 ANQGSEA. The CDR3 length is 14 residues. Germline trimming cut 5 bases from V and 7 bases from J; bases unmatched to any gene: 11. Written as DNA, the CDR3 is TGCAGCGTTCAGACAGGGTCCGTCGGGAACACCATATATTTT. This sequence encodes CSVQTGSVGNTIYF.

This clone was detected once. The chain couples TRBV28 to TRBJ1-2; 7 bases agree with TRBD1. This CDR3 contains 13 residues. V lost 7 bases to trimming and J lost 2 bases; unmatched junction nucleotides: 4. Germline values: CDR1 MDHEN, CDR2 SYDVKM. CDR3 coding DNA: TGTGCCAGCACCTTGGACAGGAACTATGGCTACACCTTC. This sequence encodes CASTLDRNYGYTF.

J is TRBJ2-5 and V is TRBV23-1, with 10 positions matching TRBD2. TRBV23-1 is treated as an ORF (open reading frame) with a function not yet certain. The CDR3 totals 16 residues. With V trimmed by 2 bases and J by 0 bases, 3 bases remained unmatched. In DNA, the CDR3 is TGCGCCAGCAGTCAAGAGCGGGAGGGATACCAAGAGACCCAGTACTTC. Translating it yields CASSQEREGYQETQYF.

J is TRBJ1-2 and V is TRBV7-9; 9 nucleotides align to TRBD1. The length of the CDR3 is 15 residues. CDR1 and CDR2 from the germline V gene are SEHNR and FQNEAQ (reference sequence). The trim removed 5 bases at V and 3 bases at J, leaving 7 bases unmatched. This chain's CDR3 is CASSHWGQGYYGYTF. CDR3 DNA sequence: TGTGCCAGCAGCCACTGGGGACAGGGCTACTATGGCTACACCTTC.